This TCR beta chain was identified in a study of blood T cell repertoires in COVID-19. Original processing methods: The assay estimated nucleated cells by amplifying reference gene primers. Sequenced by immunoSEQ multiplex PCR; TCRdb stores in-frame clones only, minus some. That table gives V, J and clone size, and the DNA gave D and trimming. The repertoire consists of about 140,000 clones, with 60% to 80% occurring once and the leading ten covering about 2.9%. Cohort placement rested on clinical history that participants reported themselves. Sequences were obtained from PBMCs or T cells enriched from blood (not recorded which). The clonotype was recovered from a woman aged 45-60 years who had recovered from COVID-19.

DNA for the CDR3: TGCAGTGCTAGTTATAGCGGGGATTACAATGAGCAGTTCTTC. As protein: CSASYSGDYNEQFF. This sequence joins TRBV20-1 and TRBJ2-1, with 8 nucleotides matching TRBD2. Germline-derived CDR1 and CDR2 are DFQATT and SNEGSKA (reference sequence). There are 14 residues in the CDR3. Germline trimming cut 3 bases from V and 4 bases from J; bases unmatched to any gene: 5.